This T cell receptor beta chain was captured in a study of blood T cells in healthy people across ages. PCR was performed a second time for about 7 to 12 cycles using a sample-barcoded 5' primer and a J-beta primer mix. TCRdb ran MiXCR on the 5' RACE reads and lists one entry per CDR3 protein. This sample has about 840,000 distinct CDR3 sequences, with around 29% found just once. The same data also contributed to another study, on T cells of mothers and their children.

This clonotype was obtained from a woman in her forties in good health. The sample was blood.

The CDR3 region has the DNA TGCGCCAGCAGCCTGGGCCGTATCGGGACCGGGGAGCTGTTTTTT. It codes for CASSLGRIGTGELFF. This chain links TRBV5-1 with TRBJ2-2, with D hard to call. The germline V gene encodes CDR1 SGHRS and CDR2 YFSETQ. The length of the CDR3 is 15 residues. The V and J ends lost 4 bases and 5 bases respectively, with 15 bases between them.